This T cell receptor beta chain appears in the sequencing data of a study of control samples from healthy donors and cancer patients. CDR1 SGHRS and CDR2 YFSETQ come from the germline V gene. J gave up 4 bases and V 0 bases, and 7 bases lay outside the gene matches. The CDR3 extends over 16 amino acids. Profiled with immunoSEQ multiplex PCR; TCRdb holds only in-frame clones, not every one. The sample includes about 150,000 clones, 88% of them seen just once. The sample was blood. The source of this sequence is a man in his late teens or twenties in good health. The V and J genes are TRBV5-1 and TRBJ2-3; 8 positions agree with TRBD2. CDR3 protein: CASSLVPSGGADTQYF. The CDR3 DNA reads TGCGCCAGCAGCTTGGTCCCCAGCGGGGGTGCAGATACGCAGTATTTT.